This T cell receptor beta chain is drawn from a study of T cells in women clearing cervical HPV infection. The overall study: Blood came at first lesion visit for cases, post-clearance for controls. Study-wide results and limits: Each sample's T-cell count was unknown, possibly confounding richness. Effector/memory and HPV-specific T cells were not isolated, and association timing is unknown. Repertoire richness, not evenness, was significantly elevated in CIN3+ cases versus controls.

Using immunoSEQ multiplex PCR, the repertoire was profiled, and TCRdb retains in-frame clones only, with some absent. The clone table shows fewer than 25,000 clones, with the ten largest holding less than 6%. Note on this clone: What it binds is unknown. Coverage ceases 3 residues before the CDR3 finishes, and the germline J gene fills in the end.

This CDR3 comprises 12 residues. Germline V gene sequence: CDR1 SNHLY, CDR2 FYNNEI. V lost 2 bases and J lost 3, with 5 bases in between. Sequencing was carried out using blood buffy coat. The clonotype comes from a woman aged 18 to 75 with a cervical HPV16 infection that either progressed to CIN3+ or cleared (not recorded which). This chain uses TRBV2 with TRBJ2-7; D call uncertain. CDR3 DNA (partial): TGTGCCAGCAGTGAACTAGGCTACGAG. Its protein product is CASSELGYE. The full CDR3 is CASSELGYEQYF.